What follows are 3 T cell receptor beta chains derived from one specimen sequenced in a study of cytomegalovirus exposure and HLA in healthy donors. The PCR made use of 60 Vbeta and 13 Jbeta primers. Measured with immunoSEQ multiplex PCR; TCRdb has only the in-frame clones, and not every one. The table has 140,000 or so clones, 60% to 80% seen once. The sequencing sample was made of PBMCs. The source of these receptors is a woman in her 30s in good health and CMV-seronegative.

This rearrangement joins TRBV9 to TRBJ2-7; possible D gene TRBD2, 5 bases. V was pared by 5 bases and J by 3 bases, with 21 bases between. Germline CDR1 SGDLS, CDR2 YYNGEE. The CDR3 sequence is 16 residues long. The CDR3 spells CASRTRAPLHHYEQYF. The CDR3 DNA reads as TGTGCCAGCAGGACGCGGGCTCCCCTTCACCACTACGAGCAGTACTTC.

This clone has more than one count but fewer than ten. The chain employs TRBV19 and TRBJ1-5; D gene ambiguous. The CDR3 has 16 residues. The V gene's germline CDR1 is LNHDA and CDR2 SQIVND (reference sequence). Trimming took off 7 bases at V and 4 bases at J, with 20 bases between the two ends. The CDR3: CASTQWVVEGNQPQHF. In DNA form, the CDR3 reads TGTGCCAGTACCCAATGGGTAGTAGAGGGAAATCAGCCCCAGCATTTT.

This chain links TRBV7-9 with TRBJ2-2; 7 bases match TRBD1. The CDR3 runs 14 residues. In germline, CDR1 is SEHNR, CDR2 FQNEAQ (reference sequence). Losses at the gene ends were 3 bases for V and 7 bases for J; bases not matched to a gene: 5. The CDR3, as DNA: TGTGCCAGCAGCTTTCAAGGGGGCTACGGGGAGCTGTTTTTT. Its protein product is CASSFQGGYGELFF.